Presented here are 7 T cell receptor beta chains from one specimen sequenced in a study of T-cell memory formation after mild COVID-19 (dated by TCRdb to 2020 to 2022). Receptor amplification or capture employed 5' RACE. Sequencing instrument: Illumina NovaSeq 6000. TCRdb trimmed the raw reads at Q25, called clones with MiXCR and kept productive beta chains. Duplicate CDR3 protein sequences are folded into a single record with the most common DNA and genes. Across this sample there are tens of thousands of distinct CDR3 sequences, with roughly 17% seen only once. Together, the top ten hold under 35% of the sample. Sequenced sample: PBMCs or a T cell subset sorted from them (not recorded which). These TCRs come from an adult woman who had mild COVID-19 (a few samples of this study predate the infection). The sample titles of this study are shuffled in the database, so cell type and time point are left out; the donor was told from shared clones.

The rearrangement links TRBV27 to TRBJ2-7, with no clear D. The CDR3 spans 13 residues. In germline, CDR1 is MNHEY, CDR2 SMNVEV (reference sequence). Trimming pared 3 bases from V and 2 bases from J, leaving 8 bases between. CDR3 sequence reads: CASSLAQAYEQYF. The CDR3 nucleotides read TGTGCCAGCAGTTTGGCGCAGGCCTACGAGCAGTACTTC.

This clonotype showed up just a few times. The V gene is TRBV20-1, the J gene TRBJ2-7; D call uncertain. V lost 0 bases and J 0 bases, leaving 9 bases between the germline ends. Looked up from germline, CDR1 is DFQATT and CDR2 is SNEGSKA (reference sequence). The CDR3 has 14 amino acids. CDR3 nucleotide sequence: TGCAGTGCTAGAGATTTGGGGAACTCCTACGAGCAGTACTTC. It specifies CSARDLGNSYEQYF.

V usage is TRBV15 and J usage is TRBJ2-5; D perhaps matches TRBD1 (6 bases). The CDR3 totals 14 residues. Germline CDR1 and CDR2: LNHNV and YYDKDF (reference sequence). The V end lost 0 bases, the J end lost 6 bases, and 11 bases lay between the germline ends. CDR3 loop: CATSREVRGQTQYF. Written as DNA, the CDR3 is TGTGCCACCAGCAGAGAGGTCAGGGGACAGACCCAGTACTTC. Full variable domain (rest looked up from reference TRBV15 and TRBJ2-5): DAMVIQNPRYQVTQFGKPVTLSCSQTLNHNVMYWYQQKSSQAPKLLFHYYDKDFNNEADTPDNFQSRRPNTSFCFLDIRSPGLGDTAMYLCATSREVRGQTQYFGPGTRLLVL.

This clonotype was counted only a few times. This chain connects TRBV7-9 to TRBJ2-7; D ambiguous. V lost 1 base and J lost 0, with 13 bases in between. This CDR3 contains 16 residues. CDR1 is SEHNR, CDR2 FQNEAQ, per germline (reference sequence). Written as DNA, the CDR3 is TGTGCCAGCAGCTTAGGATTGGGGTCACCCTCCTACGAGCAGTACTTC. Protein product: CASSLGLGSPSYEQYF.

This chain links TRBV11-2 with TRBJ1-2; 7 bases map to TRBD1. The length of the CDR3 is 14 residues. Germline CDR1 is SGHAT and CDR2 is FQNNGV. J lost 6 bases, V lost 0 bases, and 4 bases had no gene match. CDR3 coding DNA: TGTGCCAGCAGCTTAGAGACAGGGCTCGATGGCTACACCTTC. This codes for CASSLETGLDGYTF.

There are a few counts of this clonotype. The V gene is TRBV7-9, the J gene TRBJ2-7, with D hard to call. Germline V gene lookup returns CDR1 SEHNR and CDR2 FQNEAQ (reference sequence). The CDR3 is 12 amino acids. Between the trimmed V and J ends, which lost 8 bases and 3 bases, there was a span of 11 bases. DNA for the CDR3: TGTGCCAGCTTAGGAGATAGCTACGAGCAGTACTTC. Protein product: CASLGDSYEQYF.

The J gene is TRBJ2-7, the V gene TRBV20-1, with 7 nucleotides matching TRBD1. Germline V CDR1 and CDR2: DFQATT, SNEGSKA (reference sequence). The CDR3 covers 14 residues. Unmatched junction bases numbered 13, after V lost 6 bases and J lost 5 bases. The CDR3 protein is CSASFGTARNEQYF. Written as DNA, the CDR3 is TGCAGTGCCTCCTTCGGGACAGCCCGGAACGAGCAGTACTTC.